Each of the 30 T cell receptor beta chains below was sequenced from the same sample in a study of T cell repertoires in cytomegalovirus infection. Via MiXCR, TCRdb re-called the reads, giving one row per CDR3 protein. The sample has some 240,000 distinct CDR3 sequences, over 15% seen once. The sample consisted of CD8+ T cells from PBMCs. The origin of the receptors is a human donor in good health (CMV status not recorded). Some clones in this sample may be carry-over from other donors' samples.

This clonotype occurred a few times. DNA of the CDR3: TGTGCCAGCAGCGTACTTCCCGATAATTCGACTGAAGCTTTCTTT. Translation: CASSVLPDNSTEAFF. The chain has TRBV27 and TRBJ1-1; D ambiguous. The CDR3 covers 15 residues. V lost 6 bases to trimming and J lost 5 bases, with 19 bases between them. Germline CDR1 reads MNHEY; CDR2 reads SMNVEV (reference sequence).

Ten or more counts support this clonotype. The rearrangement links TRBV7-2 to TRBJ2-2; no reliable D call. Germline-derived CDR1 and CDR2 are SGHTA and FQGNSA. The CDR3 extends over 13 amino acids. Trimming cost V 1 base and J 3 bases, with 3 bases left between them. Here the CDR3 reads CASSLDYTGELFF. The CDR3 nucleotides are TGTGCCAGCAGCTTAGACTACACCGGGGAGCTGTTTTTT. The whole variable domain, filled in from reference TRBV7-2 and TRBJ2-2, reads GAGVSQSPSNKVTEKGKDVELRCDPISGHTALYWYRQSLGQGLEFLIYFQGNSAPDKSGLPSDRFSAERTGGSVSTLTIQRTQQEDSAVYLCASSLDYTGELFFGEGSRLTVL.

This clonotype was found many times. V gene TRBV7-2 combines with J gene TRBJ2-1, with no clear D. Per germline, CDR1 SGHTA and CDR2 FQGNSA. V was pared by 1 base and J by 7 bases, with 14 bases between. This CDR3 comprises 15 residues. CDR3 sequence reads: CASSLEGLYRNEQFF. The CDR3 coding sequence is TGTGCCAGCAGCTTAGAAGGGTTATATCGGAATGAGCAGTTCTTC.

This clonotype was observed a handful of times. This sequence joins TRBV6-1 and TRBJ1-5; D is possibly TRBD1 (5 bases). The CDR3 is 14 residues long. V gave up 4 bases and J gave up 7 bases, with 14 bases separating them. Germline V CDR1 and CDR2: MNHNS, SASEGT. Here the CDR3 reads CASSVGTPGQPQHF. The CDR3 nucleotides are TGTGCCAGCAGTGTCGGGACTCCGGGACAGCCCCAGCATTTT.

This clonotype was counted only a few times. J is TRBJ2-7 and V is TRBV2, with 7 positions matching TRBD1. CDR3 size: 15 residues. Looked up from germline, CDR1 is SNHLY and CDR2 is FYNNEI. Unmatched junction bases numbered 7, after V lost 3 bases and J lost 2 bases. The CDR3 reads CASSESQGLTYEQYF. The CDR3 coding sequence is TGTGCCAGCAGTGAGTCACAGGGGCTGACCTACGAGCAGTACTTC.

There are many counts of this clonotype. J is TRBJ2-2 and V is TRBV11-2, with D perhaps TRBD1 (5 bases). Trimming removed 4 bases at V and 4 bases at J, with 13 bases between. Germline V gives CDR1 SGHAT, CDR2 FQNNGV. This CDR3 spans 15 amino acids. CDR3 in DNA: TGTGCCAGCAGCTCCAGGGAATTGGGCACCGGGGAGCTGTTTTTT. Its protein product is CASSSRELGTGELFF.

The rearrangement links TRBV7-9 to TRBJ1-1; the D gene is possibly TRBD1 (5 bases). The V gene's germline CDR1 is SEHNR and CDR2 FQNEAQ (reference sequence). This CDR3 region has 17 residues. V was pared by 2 bases and J by 2 bases, with 18 bases between. CDR3 bases: TGTGCCAGCAGCTTATCACCGGGACCCCTGATTAACACTGAAGCTTTCTTT. This codes for CASSLSPGPLINTEAFF.

This chain joins TRBV28 and TRBJ1-2; 8 bases align to TRBD1. Germline CDR1 and CDR2: MDHEN and SYDVKM. V shed 7 bases, J shed 3 bases, and the junction held 10 bases outside the gene matches. This CDR3 has 15 residues. In DNA, the CDR3 is TGTGCCAGCACTATCTCCGGACAGGGTTACTATGGCTACACCTTC. The encoded protein is CASTISGQGYYGYTF.

This clonotype was picked up a small number of times. V is TRBV6-2 or TRBV6-3 and J is TRBJ2-1, with D perhaps TRBD1 or TRBD2 (5 bases each). Germline V gene sequence: CDR1 MNHEY, CDR2 SVGEGT. CDR3 size: 14 residues. The V and J ends lost 6 bases and 4 bases respectively, with 13 bases between them. For the CDR3, the DNA is TGTGCCAGCAGCCTACCGGGACCTTACAATGAGCAGTTCTTC. It translates to CASSLPGPYNEQFF.

J is TRBJ1-2 and V is TRBV6-4; the match to TRBD1 covers 10 bases. In germline, CDR1 is MRHNA, CDR2 SNTAGT. The CDR3 has 15 amino acids. The trim removed 5 bases at V and 6 bases at J, leaving 9 bases unmatched. The DNA of the CDR3 is TGTGCCAGCAGTATCAAGACAGGGGGCGCGGATGGCTACACCTTC. Its protein product is CASSIKTGGADGYTF.

This clonotype has just a few counts. The V call is TRBV25-1, the J call TRBJ1-1; tentative D call: TRBD1 (5 bases). CDR1 MGHDK and CDR2 SYGVNS come from the germline V gene. V was shortened by 0 bases and J by 10 bases, with 12 bases between the two germline ends. The CDR3 has 13 residues. Here the CDR3 reads CASSEYWGEAAFF. CDR3 nucleotides: TGTGCCAGCAGTGAATATTGGGGGGAGGCAGCTTTCTTT.

This rearrangement joins TRBV7-9 to TRBJ1-4; D not certain. The CDR3 loop spans 16 amino acids. V dropped 1 base and J dropped 2 bases, with 11 bases sitting between them. Germline V gene data show CDR1 as SEHNR and CDR2 as FQNEAQ (reference sequence). The CDR3 nucleotides are TGTGCCAGCAGCTTAGTGTGGCGGACGACTAATGAAAAACTGTTTTTT. Protein: CASSLVWRTTNEKLFF. The full variable domain, with the rest looked up from reference TRBV7-9 and TRBJ1-4, is DTGVSQNPRHKITKRGQNVTFRCDPISEHNRLYWYRQTLGQGPEFLTYFQNEAQLEKSRLLSDRFSAERPKGSFSTLEIQRTEQGDSAMYLCASSLVWRTTNEKLFFGSGTQLSVL.

The chain carries TRBV28 and TRBJ2-5; D is uncertain. CDR3 length: 16 residues. The germline V gene has CDR1 MDHEN and CDR2 SYDVKM. V was pared by 7 bases and J by 5 bases, with 23 bases between. The CDR3 DNA sequence: TGTGCCAGCACCCCGGGCGGCCTTAGACCCCCGGAGACCCAGTACTTC. Its translation: CASTPGGLRPPETQYF.

This clonotype appeared a few times. V and J are TRBV4-3 and TRBJ1-2; 7 nucleotides line up with TRBD1. The V gene end was trimmed by 1 base and the J gene end by 5 bases; junction bases not matched to a gene: 10. The germline gives CDR1 LGHNA, CDR2 YSLEER. This CDR3 region has 16 residues. CDR3 coding DNA: TGCGCCAGCAGCCAAGGGGAGAGGACAGGAGGTTATGGCTACACCTTC. This encodes CASSQGERTGGYGYTF.

This clonotype was counted only a few times. The chain couples TRBV2 to TRBJ2-2; no clear D gene. Trimming removed 0 bases from V and 6 bases from J, with 5 bases in between. From germline, CDR1 is SNHLY and CDR2 FYNNEI. The CDR3 extends over 13 amino acids. CDR3 sequence (DNA): TGTGCCAGCAGTGAAGCCCATTCCGGGGAGCTGTTTTTT. As protein: CASSEAHSGELFF. Full variable domain (rest looked up from reference TRBV2 and TRBJ2-2): EPEVTQTPSHQVTQMGQEVILRCVPISNHLYFYWYRQILGQKVEFLVSFYNNEISEKSEIFDDQFSVERPDGSNFTLKIRSTKLEDSAMYFCASSEAHSGELFFGEGSRLTVL.

This chain connects TRBV29-1 to TRBJ1-1; D remains unclear. The CDR3 is 13 amino acids. The germline gives CDR1 SQVTM, CDR2 ANQGSEA. V gave up 4 bases and J gave up 1 base, with 10 bases separating them. The CDR3 spells CSVGTEGNTEAFF. The CDR3 DNA reads as TGCAGCGTTGGAACGGAGGGGAACACTGAAGCTTTCTTT.

Many counts were recorded for this clonotype. The chain combines TRBV28 with TRBJ2-7; D is undetermined. The ends were cut back, 1 base at V and 2 bases at J, with 9 bases in the middle. The V gene's germline CDR1 is MDHEN and CDR2 SYDVKM. This CDR3 region has 14 residues. In DNA form, the CDR3 reads TGTGCCAGCAGTTTATTTGGGGAAACCTACGAGCAGTACTTC. Amino acids: CASSLFGETYEQYF.

This clonotype was counted many times. The genes are TRBV6-6 and TRBJ2-1, with 9 bases identical to TRBD1. In germline, CDR1 is MNHNY, CDR2 SVGAGI (reference sequence). V dropped 0 bases and J dropped 4; count of bases not matched to a gene: 10. The CDR3 length is 18 residues. The CDR3, as DNA: TGTGCCAGCAGTTACTCGATTATCGAGACAGGGGGTTACAATGAGCAGTTCTTC. Protein product: CASSYSIIETGGYNEQFF.

This clonotype has ten or more counts. The chain uses TRBV7-6 and TRBJ1-6, with no clear D. The germline V gene has CDR1 SGHVS and CDR2 FNYEAQ. This CDR3 comprises 15 residues. Trimming took 5 bases from V and 9 from J, leaving 17 bases between them. CDR3 nucleotide sequence: TGTGCCAGCAGCCTTGGAGGGCCCGTGGGTTCACCCCTCCACTTT. Its protein product is CASSLGGPVGSPLHF.

The chain carries TRBV12-3 or TRBV12-4 and TRBJ2-5; D remains ambiguous. This CDR3 is built from 13 residues. Deletions cut 2 bases from V and 4 bases from J, with 8 bases between. The CDR3 coding sequence is TGTGCCAGCAGTTTACAGACGGGAGAGACCCAGTACTTC. Translation: CASSLQTGETQYF.

This chain connects TRBV20-1 to TRBJ2-7; weak D call: TRBD2 (5 bases). Trimming shortened V by 2 bases and J by 3 bases, and 8 bases separated the two germline ends. This CDR3 has 12 amino acids. Looked up from germline, CDR1 is DFQATT and CDR2 is SNEGSKA (reference sequence). CDR3 nucleotide sequence: TGCAGTGCTAGAATGGCGGGCTACGAGCAGTACTTC. It codes for CSARMAGYEQYF.

This clonotype has a count of ten or more. The chain carries TRBV7-8 and TRBJ1-2; no clear D. The CDR3 contains 15 residues. The V end lost 5 bases, the J end lost 3 bases, and 16 bases lay between the germline ends. Germline V CDR1 and CDR2: SGHVS, FQNEAQ. The CDR3 reads CASSPAPDSDYGYTF. The CDR3, as DNA: TGTGCCAGCAGCCCGGCGCCGGACTCGGACTATGGCTACACCTTC.

The rearrangement joins TRBV6-5 to TRBJ2-1; TRBD2 matches 9 bases. The germline CDR1 and CDR2 sequences are MNHEY and SVGAGI. The trim removed 2 bases at V and 6 bases at J, leaving 2 bases unmatched. The CDR3 is made up of 14 amino acids. The CDR3 DNA reads as TGTGCCAGCAGTTACGGGGGACTAGCCAATGAGCAGTTCTTC. Its translation: CASSYGGLANEQFF.

In its sample, this clonotype was seen many times. This CDR3 reads CASSQDKETQYF. In nucleotides, the CDR3 is TGTGCCAGCAGCCAGGACAAGGAGACCCAGTACTTC. V gene TRBV4-2 combines with J gene TRBJ2-5; perhaps TRBD1 as D (5 bases). The CDR3 totals 12 residues. Germline loops: CDR1 LGHNA, CDR2 YNFKEQ. The V gene lost 3 bases and the J gene lost 5 bases, with 7 bases spanning the gap.

This clonotype was detected ten times or more. J is TRBJ1-2 and V is TRBV27; 7 bases are a match to TRBD1. The CDR3 is 14 residues long. The trim removed 5 bases at V and 4 bases at J, leaving 7 bases unmatched. CDR1 is MNHEY, CDR2 SMNVEV, per germline (reference sequence). The CDR3 is CASSPDRPIYGYTF. The DNA of the CDR3 is TGTGCCAGCAGTCCGGACAGGCCAATCTATGGCTACACCTTC.

This clonotype came up a few times. The chain uses TRBV10-3 and TRBJ2-7; 10 bases match TRBD1. Germline loops: CDR1 ENHRY, CDR2 SYGVKD. Trimming cost V 3 bases and J 2 bases; bases outside gene matches: 4. The CDR3 runs to 15 residues. The CDR3 reads CAISDPGTGAYEQYF. CDR3 nucleotide sequence: TGTGCCATCAGTGACCCCGGGACAGGGGCCTACGAGCAGTACTTC.

The table lists this clonotype with many counts. This rearrangement joins TRBV7-2 to TRBJ1-3; TRBD1 aligns across 7 bases. The CDR3 is made up of 13 amino acids. The germline V gene encodes CDR1 SGHTA and CDR2 FQGNSA. The J segment lost 3 bases and the V segment lost 6 bases, leaving 2 bases of the junction unmatched. The CDR3, as DNA: TGTGCCAGCAGGACAGGGAGTGGAAACACCATATATTTT. Translating it yields CASRTGSGNTIYF.

Ten or more counts support this clonotype. The chain combines TRBV7-9 with TRBJ1-2; weak D call: TRBD1 (5 bases). V lost 3 bases and J lost 10, with 12 bases in between. CDR3 length: 12 amino acids. Germline CDR1 and CDR2: SEHNR and FQNEAQ (reference sequence). CDR3 DNA sequence: TGTGCCAGCAGCTTCCGGGGGAGATTCTACACCTTC. Protein: CASSFRGRFYTF. The whole variable domain, remainder taken from reference TRBV7-9 and TRBJ1-2, is DTGVSQNPRHKITKRGQNVTFRCDPISEHNRLYWYRQTLGQGPEFLTYFQNEAQLEKSRLLSDRFSAERPKGSFSTLEIQRTEQGDSAMYLCASSFRGRFYTFGSGTRLTVV.

The chain has TRBV7-9 and TRBJ2-5, with 10 bases aligning to TRBD2. Trimming at V came to 1 base and at J to 5 bases, leaving 10 bases not matched to a gene. The germline V gene has CDR1 SEHNR and CDR2 FQNEAQ (reference sequence). The CDR3 has 17 residues. The CDR3 DNA reads as TGTGCCAGCAGCTTAGAAGCTAGCGGGGGCGCCGGGGAGACCCAGTACTTC. This codes for CASSLEASGGAGETQYF.

This clonotype was observed a handful of times. As DNA, the CDR3 is TGCAGCGTCGGTCCGACGGGCTCCTACGAGCAGTACTTC. Its translation: CSVGPTGSYEQYF. This chain uses TRBV29-1 with TRBJ2-7, with D uncertain. This CDR3 has 13 amino acids. The germline CDR1 and CDR2 sequences are SQVTM and ANQGSEA. The ends were cut back, 6 bases at V and 0 bases at J, with 12 bases in the middle.